The 32 T cell receptor beta chains reported below all come from one sample, sequenced in a study of response to subunit inactivated influenza vaccine. From the RT-PCR reads, TCRdb called clonotypes with MiXCR, one entry per CDR3 protein. Of about 190,000 distinct CDR3 sequences in the sample, around an eighth were seen once. The input for sequencing was CD8+ T cells sorted from PBMCs, taken 5 days after vaccination. Receptors originate from a man aged 45-65 years who received an inactivated influenza vaccine.

This sequence joins TRBV7-9 and TRBJ2-3; the D is unclear. The CDR3 totals 15 residues. V was cut by 0 bases and J by 7 bases, with 14 bases left in between. Looked up from germline, CDR1 is SEHNR and CDR2 is FQNEAQ (reference sequence). DNA of the CDR3: TGTGCCAGCAGCTTAGCATCCAGGTCCGGAAATACGCAGTATTTT. Protein sequence: CASSLASRSGNTQYF.

The CDR3 protein is CASSFGQDYGYTF. CDR3 DNA: TGTGCCAGCAGCTTCGGACAGGACTATGGCTACACCTTC. The gene calls are TRBV7-8 and TRBJ1-2; 7 bases align to TRBD1. Losses at the gene ends were 3 bases for V and 3 bases for J; bases not matched to a gene: 1. The germline CDR1 and CDR2 sequences are SGHVS and FQNEAQ. The CDR3 consists of 13 residues.

This clonotype was counted between two and nine times. The J gene is TRBJ2-7, the V gene TRBV6-5; TRBD2 aligns across 12 bases. The CDR3 sequence is 19 residues long. The V gene end was trimmed by 0 bases and the J gene end by 5 bases; junction bases not matched to a gene: 14. Germline V CDR1 and CDR2: MNHEY, SVGAGI. CDR3 protein: CASSYSAPSGRARLNEQYF. The DNA for the CDR3 is TGTGCCAGCAGTTACTCGGCCCCTAGCGGGAGGGCCAGGTTAAACGAGCAGTACTTC.

This clonotype was observed a few times. The CDR3, as DNA: TGCGCCAGCAGCCAAGACTCGGGAAGGGGGGAAGAGCAGTACTTC. Encoded protein: CASSQDSGRGEEQYF. The chain employs TRBV4-3 and TRBJ2-7; D possibly uses TRBD1 or TRBD2 (6 bases each). The V end was cut by 0 bases, the J end by 7 bases, with 16 bases between. This CDR3 comprises 15 residues. Per the germline V gene, CDR1 is LGHNA and CDR2 is YSLEER.

The gene calls are TRBV4-2 and TRBJ2-5; D is perhaps TRBD1 (6 bases). CDR3 length: 14 amino acids. Germline assignment: CDR1 LGHNA and CDR2 YNFKEQ. V was clipped by 1 base and J by 6 bases, with 12 bases between them. In nucleotides, the CDR3 is TGTGCCAGCAGCCAAGGGCGCAGGGGACAGACCCAGTACTTC. Its protein is CASSQGRRGQTQYF.

The chain employs TRBV11-2 and TRBJ2-3; 12 bases are shared with TRBD2. The trim removed 1 base at V and 0 bases at J, leaving 5 bases unmatched. Germline lookup yields CDR1 SGHAT and CDR2 FQNNGV. This CDR3 is built from 18 residues. The CDR3 sequence: CASSLVRTSGESTDTQYF. The DNA of the CDR3 is TGTGCCAGCAGCTTAGTCCGGACTAGCGGGGAGAGCACAGATACGCAGTATTTT.

This clonotype was seen a handful of times. V and J are TRBV2 and TRBJ1-2; D remains ambiguous. V lost 10 bases and J lost 4, with 10 bases in between. The length of the CDR3 is 11 residues. Germline lookup yields CDR1 SNHLY and CDR2 FYNNEI. The CDR3 sequence: CATLSIYGYTF. CDR3 bases: TGTGCCACCCTGTCAATCTATGGCTACACCTTC.

This clonotype appeared many times. The rearrangement links TRBV6-2 or TRBV6-3 to TRBJ2-1; D remains unclear. The CDR3 runs 11 residues. Trimming left V 0 bases short and J 8 bases short, with 2 bases between. Germline V gene lookup returns CDR1 MNHEY and CDR2 SVGEGT. The CDR3 protein is CASSYSDEQFF. DNA of the CDR3: TGTGCCAGCAGTTACTCTGATGAGCAGTTCTTC.

The chain joins TRBV12-3 or TRBV12-4 to TRBJ2-1; D remains unclear. The CDR3 length is 13 residues. Trimming stripped 6 bases from V and 6 bases from J, with 12 bases between. CDR3 coding DNA: TGTGCCAGCAGCAAATTAACAGCCAATGAGCAGTTCTTC. This encodes CASSKLTANEQFF.

This clonotype occurred many times. The chain employs TRBV5-1 and TRBJ2-4; 9 nucleotides match TRBD1. The V gene end was trimmed by 2 bases and the J gene end by 0 bases; junction bases not matched to a gene: 18. Germline-derived CDR1 and CDR2 are SGHRS and YFSETQ. The CDR3 loop spans 21 amino acids. CDR3 loop: CASSFDPLGQGPFLAKNIQYF. The DNA of the CDR3 is TGCGCCAGCAGCTTCGACCCTTTGGGACAGGGACCATTTCTAGCCAAAAACATTCAGTACTTC.

The CDR3: CASSPHLAGGQETQYF. CDR3 DNA: TGTGCCAGCAGCCCTCATCTAGCGGGGGGGCAAGAGACCCAGTACTTC. This chain connects TRBV4-2 to TRBJ2-5; 12 nucleotides match TRBD2. This CDR3 spans 16 amino acids. Trimming took 4 bases from V and 2 from J; bases not matched to a gene: 5. Germline-derived CDR1 and CDR2 are LGHNA and YNFKEQ.

This rearrangement joins TRBV5-1 to TRBJ2-3, with 10 nucleotides matching TRBD2. The CDR3 runs 18 residues. CDR1 and CDR2 from the germline V gene are SGHRS and YFSETQ. Trimming removed 2 bases from V and 0 bases from J; junction bases left unmatched: 9. The CDR3 nucleotides are TGCGCCAGCAGCTTTCCCCGGACTAGCGGAACTAGCACAGATACGCAGTATTTT. Translation: CASSFPRTSGTSTDTQYF.

This chain joins TRBV7-8 and TRBJ1-1, with D unresolved. This CDR3 region has 15 residues. From germline, CDR1 is SGHVS and CDR2 FQNEAQ. Trimming removed 5 bases at V and 7 bases at J, with 20 bases between. In nucleotides, the CDR3 is TGTGCCAGCAGCACAGATGGACCGGGCGCCGTTGAAGCTTTCTTT. This translates into CASSTDGPGAVEAFF.

Ten or more counts support this clonotype. The chain joins TRBV9 to TRBJ2-7; TRBD1 is a possible D gene (6 bases). V was trimmed by 3 bases and J by 4 bases, leaving 11 bases between them. Germline CDR1 and CDR2: SGDLS and YYNGEE. The CDR3 runs to 13 residues. The CDR3 DNA reads as TGTGCCAGCAGCGGAAGCAGGGGTTACGAGCAGTACTTC. Translating it yields CASSGSRGYEQYF.

This clonotype appeared a few times. This rearrangement joins TRBV3-1 to TRBJ2-2; a weak D match, TRBD2 (6 bases). CDR3 length: 15 residues. The germline CDR1 and CDR2 sequences are LGHDT and YNNKEL (reference sequence). Deletions cut 3 bases from V and 4 bases from J, with 12 bases between. The CDR3 protein is CASSHSGVSTGELFF. The CDR3 DNA reads as TGTGCCAGCAGCCATAGCGGAGTCTCCACCGGGGAGCTGTTTTTT. Complete variable domain (other parts from reference TRBV3-1 and TRBJ2-2): DTAVSQTPKYLVTQMGNDKSIKCEQNLGHDTMYWYKQDSKKFLKIMFSYNNKELIINETVPNRFSPKSPDKAHLNLHINSLELGDSAVYFCASSHSGVSTGELFFGEGSRLTVL.

The chain has TRBV11-2 and TRBJ2-1; D not certain. The germline V and J ends were trimmed by 2 bases and 7 bases, with 9 bases remaining between them. Germline V gives CDR1 SGHAT, CDR2 FQNNGV. The CDR3 is made up of 13 amino acids. The CDR3 reads CASSLLAENEQFF. The DNA for the CDR3 is TGTGCCAGCAGCTTATTGGCGGAGAATGAGCAGTTCTTC. Variable domain in full (rest from reference TRBV11-2 and TRBJ2-1): EAGVAQSPRYKIIEKRQSVAFWCNPISGHATLYWYQQILGQGPKLLIQFQNNGVVDDSQLPKDRFSAERLKGVDSTLKIQPAKLEDSAVYLCASSLLAENEQFFGPGTRLTVL.

This clonotype was picked up a small number of times. The genes are TRBV6-2 or TRBV6-3 and TRBJ2-7, with a possible D match to TRBD1 (6 bases). CDR3 length equals 14 residues. CDR1 MNHEY and CDR2 SVGEGT come from the germline V gene. Trimming shortened V by 3 bases and J by 3 bases, and 12 bases separated the two germline ends. CDR3 DNA: TGTGCCAGCAGTTATGGGGGCTCGTACTACGAGCAGTACTTC. Translation: CASSYGGSYYEQYF.

The sample holds a few counts of this clonotype. The V call is TRBV7-8, the J call TRBJ2-2, with a possible D match to TRBD2 (5 bases). V gave up 7 bases and J gave up 2 bases, with 14 bases separating them. Germline CDR1 and CDR2: SGHVS and FQNEAQ. CDR3 length equals 15 residues. CDR3 region: CASNHGVTNTGELFF. CDR3 bases: TGTGCCAGCAACCACGGGGTAACCAACACCGGGGAGCTGTTTTTT.

The chain is built from TRBV2 and TRBJ1-5; weak D call: TRBD1 (5 bases). Trimming took off 4 bases at V and 5 bases at J, with 9 bases between the two ends. Germline V gene sequence: CDR1 SNHLY, CDR2 FYNNEI. This CDR3 is 13 amino acids long. The CDR3 reads CASSVFRDQPQHF. In DNA form, the CDR3 reads TGTGCCAGCAGTGTATTCAGGGATCAGCCCCAGCATTTT.

The V gene is TRBV12-3 or TRBV12-4, the J gene TRBJ2-6; D gene ambiguous. V was cut by 2 bases and J by 4 bases, with 18 bases left in between. The CDR3 is made up of 18 amino acids. The CDR3 is CASSLMIWGIKGANVLTF. The CDR3 coding sequence is TGTGCCAGCAGTTTAATGATTTGGGGAATCAAAGGGGCCAACGTCCTGACTTTC.

This clonotype was found a few times. The rearrangement joins TRBV12-3 or TRBV12-4 to TRBJ1-1; 10 bases are a match to TRBD1. Losses at the gene ends were 3 bases for V and 4 bases for J; bases not matched to a gene: 5. CDR3 length: 15 residues. CDR3 in amino acids: CASSFRTGGSTEAFF. The CDR3, as DNA: TGTGCCAGCAGTTTCAGGACAGGGGGGAGCACTGAAGCTTTCTTT.

The sample holds a few counts of this clonotype. The chain combines TRBV25-1 with TRBJ2-7; possible D gene TRBD2, 5 bases. Germline CDR1 and CDR2: MGHDK and SYGVNS. V lost 7 bases and J 6 bases, leaving 10 bases between the germline ends. This CDR3 is 11 amino acids long. The CDR3 spells CASTYSGEQYF. CDR3 coding DNA: TGTGCCAGCACCTACAGCGGCGAGCAGTACTTC.

In this sample, this clonotype turned up a few times. This chain joins TRBV3-1 and TRBJ2-1; 7 bases match TRBD2. Germline V CDR1 and CDR2: LGHDT, YNNKEL (reference sequence). This CDR3 has 16 residues. J lost 7 bases, V lost 1 base, and 10 bases had no gene match. Here the CDR3 reads CASSQAVGGPGNEQFF. The DNA for the CDR3 is TGTGCCAGCAGCCAAGCGGTGGGAGGGCCGGGGAATGAGCAGTTCTTC.

The CDR3 protein is CAWSVGRGYEQYF. The CDR3 DNA is TGTGCCTGGAGTGTTGGCAGGGGGTACGAGCAGTACTTC. The chain has TRBV30 and TRBJ2-7, with 7 bases lining up with TRBD1. Germline V lookup: CDR1 GTSNPN, CDR2 SVGIG (reference sequence). The CDR3 loop spans 13 amino acids. V lost 0 bases and J lost 4; bases outside the gene matches: 3.

This clonotype was seen only a few times. The V gene is TRBV12-3 or TRBV12-4, the J gene TRBJ1-1; D is uncertain. The CDR3 loop spans 15 amino acids. Trimming shortened V by 3 bases and J by 0 bases, and 11 bases separated the two germline ends. The CDR3 nucleotides are TGTGCCAGCAGTTTCTCTGGGAGATTGAACACTGAAGCTTTCTTT. Its translation: CASSFSGRLNTEAFF.

This clonotype turned up a few times. The chain joins TRBV6-1 to TRBJ1-1, with 7 positions matching TRBD1. V gave up 6 bases and J gave up 1 base; unmatched junction bases: 11. CDR1 MNHNS and CDR2 SASEGT come from the germline V gene. The CDR3 totals 16 residues. DNA for the CDR3: TGTGCCAGCAGCACGCTATGGGACAGAGGGAACACTGAAGCTTTCTTT. Its protein product is CASSTLWDRGNTEAFF.

This clonotype was picked up many times. This chain uses TRBV29-1 with TRBJ2-1; D uncertain. CDR3 length: 11 residues. With 1 base removed from V and 9 bases from J, the gap between germline ends came to 7 bases. Germline-derived CDR1 and CDR2 are SQVTM and ANQGSEA. The DNA of the CDR3 is TGCAGCGTTGAAGGGGGTTCTGAGCAGTTCTTC. Translation gives CSVEGGSEQFF.

J is TRBJ2-3 and V is TRBV7-9; 7 nucleotides line up with TRBD2. The CDR3 loop spans 15 amino acids. From germline, CDR1 is SEHNR and CDR2 FQNEAQ (reference sequence). Trimming took 8 bases from V and 5 from J; bases not matched to a gene: 13. In DNA form, the CDR3 reads TGTGCCAGCGGAACGGGGAGCGGGGTCCGAGATACGCAGTATTTT. It encodes CASGTGSGVRDTQYF.

J is TRBJ2-1 and V is TRBV7-9; TRBD2 matches 8 bases. The CDR3 runs to 16 residues. V shed 8 bases, J shed 4 bases, and the junction held 13 bases outside the gene matches. CDR1 and CDR2 from the germline V gene are SEHNR and FQNEAQ (reference sequence). CDR3 sequence (DNA): TGTGCCAGCCTCCCTCCCAGGCTAGCGGGTTACAATGAGCAGTTCTTC. It specifies CASLPPRLAGYNEQFF. Complete variable domain (other parts from reference TRBV7-9 and TRBJ2-1): DTGVSQNPRHKITKRGQNVTFRCDPISEHNRLYWYRQTLGQGPEFLTYFQNEAQLEKSRLLSDRFSAERPKGSFSTLEIQRTEQGDSAMYLCASLPPRLAGYNEQFFGPGTRLTVL.

V usage is TRBV9 and J usage is TRBJ2-6; D uncertain. Germline-derived CDR1 and CDR2 are SGDLS and YYNGEE. The CDR3 covers 12 residues. V lost 3 bases, J lost 4 bases, and 2 bases lay in between. CDR3 region: CASSGGANVLTF. Written as DNA, the CDR3 is TGTGCCAGCAGCGGAGGGGCCAACGTCCTGACTTTC.

V usage is TRBV4-2 and J usage is TRBJ2-7; weak D call: TRBD2 (5 bases). Germline-derived CDR1 and CDR2 are LGHNA and YNFKEQ. The CDR3 consists of 13 residues. The V end was cut by 4 bases, the J end by 4 bases, with 11 bases between. CDR3 amino acids: CASSPERSYEQYF. As DNA, the CDR3 is TGTGCCAGCAGCCCTGAGCGGAGTTACGAGCAGTACTTC.

This chain joins TRBV4-3 and TRBJ2-3; the match to TRBD2 covers 9 bases. CDR3 length: 18 residues. V lost 3 bases, J lost 6 bases, and 16 bases stayed unmatched. Germline values: CDR1 LGHNA, CDR2 YSLEER. CDR3 loop: CASSQRIAGELLPDTQYF. CDR3 bases: TGCGCCAGCAGCCAGCGAATAGCGGGAGAGCTACTACCGGATACGCAGTATTTT.